The 8 T cell receptor beta chains listed next were all sequenced from one sample in a study of metastatic and nonmetastatic thyroid tumors. Not a single patient had been given any form of treatment at any point before undergoing thyroid surgery. With MiXCR, TCRdb reprocessed the PCR reads. The sample yields some 30,000 clones, under 14% seen once. The material sequenced was blood. These receptors were taken from a female donor with papillary thyroid cancer or a benign thyroid nodule (not recorded which). Some clones in this sample may be carry-over from other donors' samples.

A remark on this clone: A read error may produce the germline difference seen at one junction end. The CDR3 nucleotides are TGTGCCACCAGCAGAGATCCTGGGAGCTCCTACGGGCAGTACTTC. This sequence encodes CATSRDPGSSYGQYF. The chain couples TRBV15 to TRBJ2-7; tentative D call: TRBD2 (5 bases). Germline values: CDR1 LNHNV, CDR2 YYDKDF (reference sequence). The CDR3 is 15 residues long.

The table lists this clone with many counts. The chain carries TRBV5-6 and TRBJ1-6; TRBD1 matches 8 bases. The CDR3 length is 15 residues. Germline CDR1 SGHDT, CDR2 YYEEEE. Trimming removed 3 bases from V and 7 bases from J; junction bases left unmatched: 6. The CDR3 sequence: CASSWGQVRNSPLHF. DNA of the CDR3: TGTGCCAGCAGCTGGGGACAGGTACGCAATTCACCCCTCCACTTT.

This clone showed up many times. The chain links TRBV5-1 to TRBJ2-2, with 7 bases lining up with TRBD2. V was pared by 3 bases and J by 4 bases, with 9 bases of the junction left unmatched. Looked up from germline, CDR1 is SGHRS and CDR2 is YFSETQ. The CDR3 runs 16 residues. CDR3 sequence reads: CASSSPRRERTGELFF. CDR3 nucleotide sequence: TGCGCCAGCAGCTCCCCCAGGCGGGAGCGCACCGGGGAGCTGTTTTTT.

This clone has at least ten counts. The chain is built from TRBV7-9 and TRBJ2-7; 9 bases are shared with TRBD1. Losses at the gene ends were 5 bases for V and 2 bases for J; bases not matched to a gene: 10. Per germline, CDR1 SEHNR and CDR2 FQNEAQ (reference sequence). This CDR3 contains 16 residues. In nucleotides, the CDR3 is TGTGCCAGCAGCCGAGTTGAGGGACAGGGCCCCTACGAGCAGTACTTC. Its protein is CASSRVEGQGPYEQYF.

As for this clone: No conserved phenylalanine or tryptophan ends this CDR3, so it is likely a read error. Because the CDR3's place on the DNA is in doubt, the DNA is left out and the CDR3 is given as listed by TCRdb. This chain links TRBV6-2 or TRBV6-3 with TRBJ2-7; TRBD1, the table's D call, was not compared with the DNA. 17 amino acids form the CDR3, both terminal residues included. CDR1 and CDR2 (germline): MNHEY, SVGEGT. The CDR3 region is CASSSSDRESSPLHFGN.

The table lists this clone with many counts. This sequence joins TRBV6-4 and TRBJ1-1, with a tentative D call TRBD1 (5 bases). Trimming took off 5 bases at V and 5 bases at J, with 18 bases between the two ends. CDR1 is MRHNA and CDR2 is SNTAGT in the germline V gene. CDR3 length equals 15 residues. The CDR3 is CASSQSPGLETEAFF. The CDR3 bases are TGTGCCAGCAGTCAGTCCCCAGGGTTGGAAACTGAAGCTTTCTTT.

This clone was seen ten or more times. The J gene is TRBJ2-2, the V gene TRBV7-9; perhaps TRBD1 as D (6 bases). CDR3 size: 15 residues. The V end lost 1 base, the J end lost 4 bases, and 10 bases lay between the germline ends. Per germline, CDR1 SEHNR and CDR2 FQNEAQ (reference sequence). The CDR3 here is CASSLGTVGTGELFF. As DNA, the CDR3 is TGTGCCAGCAGCTTAGGGACAGTGGGCACCGGGGAGCTGTTTTTT.

The genes are TRBV10-3 and TRBJ2-2, with D perhaps matching TRBD2 (6 bases). The CDR3 loop spans 18 amino acids. Germline-derived CDR1 and CDR2 are ENHRY and SYGVKD. Between the trimmed V and J ends, which lost 3 bases and 4 bases, there was a span of 21 bases. CDR3 in amino acids: CAISDLAADTRGTGELFF. The CDR3 DNA reads as TGTGCCATCAGTGATTTAGCGGCAGACACCCGAGGCACCGGGGAGCTGTTTTTT.